The TCR beta chain described here comes from a study of blood T cell repertoires in COVID-19. Background on the study: Collection of acute and convalescent COVID-19 samples took place in the United States, Italy and Spain. The cDNA or gDNA used as material had been derived from T cells, B-cell-depleted T cells, or PBMCs.

Per the original methods: Amplification of reference gene primers was used by the study to estimate nucleated cell counts. Assay used: immunoSEQ multiplex PCR; TCRdb lists only in-frame clones, some missing. That table gives V, J and clone size, and the DNA gave D and trimming. The sample has roughly 250,000 clones, approximately 84% seen once. V lost 2 bases and J lost 6, with 23 bases in between. CDR3 length equals 18 residues. Per the germline V gene, CDR1 is KGHSH and CDR2 is LQKENI. Sequencing was performed on peripheral blood. The chain has TRBV18 and TRBJ1-5; no clear D. The sequence was collected from a man in his forties or fifties with acute or convalescent COVID-19. CDR3 DNA sequence: TGTGCCAGCTCACCAACAAGCCCACATCAGGCCGAGGGTCAGCCCCAGCATTTT. Protein: CASSPTSPHQAEGQPQHF.